Below are 21 T cell receptor beta chains sequenced from a single sample in a study of blood T cell repertoires in COVID-19. The protocol was immunoSEQ multiplex PCR, while the TCRdb copy is restricted to in-frame clones and leaves out a portion. The table lists some 170,000 clones, roughly 85% of them singletons. Sequences were obtained from peripheral blood. These receptors originate from an older woman with acute or convalescent COVID-19.

This clone appeared a single time. The rearrangement links TRBV9 to TRBJ2-3, with 8 bases fitting TRBD2. Germline CDR1 and CDR2: SGDLS and YYNGEE. The CDR3 spans 14 residues. Unmatched junction bases numbered 5, after V lost 3 bases and J lost 5 bases. In DNA, the CDR3 is TGTGCCAGCAGCGCAGCGGGAGCGCGAGATACGCAGTATTTT. Its protein is CASSAAGARDTQYF.

The chain has TRBV5-1 and TRBJ2-7, with 9 bases matching TRBD2. Looked up from germline, CDR1 is SGHRS and CDR2 is YFSETQ. Losses at the gene ends were 4 bases for V and 0 bases for J; bases not matched to a gene: 5. This CDR3 region has 15 residues. The CDR3 DNA follows: TGCGCCAGCAGCATTAGCGGGAGCTCCTCCTACGAGCAGTACTTC. It codes for CASSISGSSSYEQYF.

The chain employs TRBV28 and TRBJ2-7, with 8 bases that match TRBD2. The J segment lost 3 bases and the V segment lost 6 bases, leaving 4 bases of the junction unmatched. The CDR3 length is 13 residues. Germline CDR1 MDHEN, CDR2 SYDVKM. CDR3 nucleotides: TGTGCCAGCAGGTCGGGAGGGCACTACGAGCAGTACTTC. Amino acid sequence: CASRSGGHYEQYF.

The CDR3 reads CASSPRSGSSRGEQYF. CDR3 DNA: TGTGCCAGCTCACCTCGTAGCGGGTCCTCCCGCGGCGAGCAGTACTTC. V and J are TRBV18 and TRBJ2-7, with 7 positions matching TRBD2. V lost 3 bases and J lost 6; bases outside the gene matches: 14. Germline assignment: CDR1 KGHSH and CDR2 LQKENI. CDR3 size: 16 residues.

The chain links TRBV5-1 to TRBJ1-1; 7 bases line up with TRBD1. There are 15 residues in the CDR3. The V gene end was trimmed by 4 bases and the J gene end by 5 bases; junction bases not matched to a gene: 11. Per the germline V gene, CDR1 is SGHRS and CDR2 is YFSETQ. For the CDR3, the DNA is TGCGCCAGCAGCATAGGACAGGCCGGGTTGACTGAAGCTTTCTTT. Amino acid sequence: CASSIGQAGLTEAFF.

The CDR3 loop reads CASSLAGYEQYF. DNA of the CDR3: TGTGCCAGCAGCTTAGCCGGTTACGAGCAGTACTTC. V is TRBV11-2 and J is TRBJ2-7; no definite D call. CDR3 length: 12 amino acids. The V end lost 1 base, the J end lost 4 bases, and 5 bases lay between the germline ends. CDR1 and CDR2 from the germline V gene are SGHAT and FQNNGV.

This chain connects TRBV25-1 to TRBJ1-4, with a possible D match to TRBD1 (6 bases). V was trimmed by 1 base and J by 3 bases, leaving 18 bases between them. Per the germline V gene, CDR1 is MGHDK and CDR2 is SYGVNS. The CDR3 consists of 18 residues. In nucleotides, the CDR3 is TGTGCCAGCAGTGAATCGGTACTCACAGGGTGGGCTAATGAAAAACTGTTTTTT. Protein product: CASSESVLTGWANEKLFF.

The chain carries TRBV9 and TRBJ2-3, with 8 bases that match TRBD2. Per the germline V gene, CDR1 is SGDLS and CDR2 is YYNGEE. The trim removed 0 bases at V and 0 bases at J, leaving 12 bases unmatched. The CDR3 consists of 19 residues. The CDR3 DNA reads TGTGCCAGCAGCGTAGACGGCACTAGCGGTACAACTAGCACAGATACGCAGTATTTT. It codes for CASSVDGTSGTTSTDTQYF.

J is TRBJ2-3 and V is TRBV4-1; 12 nucleotides line up with TRBD1. V was pared by 4 bases and J by 5 bases, with 7 bases of the junction left unmatched. The CDR3 runs 16 residues. Germline CDR1 and CDR2: MGHRA and YSYEKL. The CDR3 protein is CASSRVGTGGVDTQYF. The CDR3 DNA is TGCGCCAGCAGCCGGGTGGGGACAGGGGGCGTAGATACGCAGTATTTT.

This chain joins TRBV3-1 (or the pseudogene TRBV3-2) and TRBJ2-2, with 12 bases identical to TRBD2. J gave up 9 bases and V 3 bases, and 5 bases lay outside the gene matches. CDR3 length: 15 residues. The germline V gene encodes CDR1 LGHDT and CDR2 YNNKEL (reference sequence). The CDR3 DNA follows: TGTGCCAGCAGCCAGCCTGGGACTAGCGGGCGGGAGCTGTTTTTT. This codes for CASSQPGTSGRELFF.

The V and J genes are TRBV2 and TRBJ1-1; no firm D call. The CDR3 contains 14 residues. V lost 6 bases and J lost 0, with 11 bases in between. Germline-derived CDR1 and CDR2 are SNHLY and FYNNEI. The CDR3 region is CASRGRNMNTEAFF. In DNA, the CDR3 is TGTGCCAGCAGGGGCCGGAACATGAACACTGAAGCTTTCTTT.

This chain uses TRBV20-1 with TRBJ2-7, with unresolved D. The CDR3 sequence is 13 residues long. V shed 3 bases and J shed 0 bases, with 9 bases lying between them. CDR1 and CDR2 (germline): DFQATT, SNEGSKA (reference sequence). Here the CDR3 DNA reads TGCAGTGCTAGTCGCGGCTTCTCCTACGAGCAGTACTTC. It specifies CSASRGFSYEQYF.

V and J are TRBV2 and TRBJ1-2, with 7 bases aligning to TRBD1. V trimming: 7 bases; J trimming: 4 bases; junction bases outside the gene matches: 6. In germline, CDR1 is SNHLY, CDR2 FYNNEI. CDR3 length: 13 amino acids. The CDR3 sequence is CASTRTGFYGYTF. The CDR3 coding sequence is TGTGCCAGCACCAGGACAGGCTTCTATGGCTACACCTTC. The complete variable domain, with remaining parts taken from reference TRBV2 and TRBJ1-2, reads EPEVTQTPSHQVTQMGQEVILRCVPISNHLYFYWYRQILGQKVEFLVSFYNNEISEKSEIFDDQFSVERPDGSNFTLKIRSTKLEDSAMYFCASTRTGFYGYTFGSGTRLTVV.

This chain connects TRBV19 to TRBJ2-5; D possibly corresponds to TRBD1 (6 bases). The CDR3 length is 15 residues. Germline-derived CDR1 and CDR2 are LNHDA and SQIVND (reference sequence). Between the trimmed V and J ends, which lost 6 bases and 1 base, there was a span of 15 bases. CDR3 amino acids: CASRPLGASQETQYF. CDR3 bases: TGTGCCAGTAGGCCACTGGGGGCGTCCCAAGAGACCCAGTACTTC.

The chain joins TRBV11-2 to TRBJ2-3; TRBD2 aligns across 8 bases. V trimming: 3 bases; J trimming: 7 bases; junction bases outside the gene matches: 12. Looked up from germline, CDR1 is SGHAT and CDR2 is FQNNGV. The CDR3 is 16 amino acids. CDR3 protein: CASSFRAGEGHNTQYF. The DNA of the CDR3 is TGTGCCAGCAGCTTCCGAGCGGGAGAGGGTCATAATACGCAGTATTTT.

CDR3 in amino acids: CASSLAGGYNSPLHF. Written as DNA, the CDR3 is TGTGCCAGCAGCTTGGCGGGGGGCTATAATTCACCCCTCCACTTT. V usage is TRBV5-4 and J usage is TRBJ1-6; the D gene is possibly TRBD1 (5 bases). Trimming stripped 0 bases from V and 3 bases from J, with 7 bases between. Per the germline V gene, CDR1 is SGHNT and CDR2 is YYREEE (reference sequence). The CDR3 totals 15 residues.

V usage is TRBV4-2 and J usage is TRBJ2-7; 7 positions agree with TRBD1. CDR1 is LGHNA, CDR2 YNFKEQ, per germline. This CDR3 region has 15 residues. V trimming: 0 bases; J trimming: 3 bases; junction bases outside the gene matches: 5. The CDR3 DNA reads as TGTGCCAGCAGCCAAGATGGGGACAGATTCTACGAGCAGTACTTC. Translated, it gives CASSQDGDRFYEQYF.

The rearrangement uses TRBV5-1 and TRBJ1-2; 12 nucleotides align to TRBD1. V gave up 1 base and J gave up 8 bases; unmatched junction bases: 9. The CDR3 loop spans 16 amino acids. Germline values: CDR1 SGHRS, CDR2 YFSETQ. CDR3 loop: CASSLSGTGGAGGYTF. DNA for the CDR3: TGCGCCAGCAGCTTGTCCGGGACAGGGGGCGCCGGGGGCTACACCTTC.

This clone was seen a few times. The chain carries TRBV7-9 and TRBJ2-2; D unresolved. CDR3 size: 13 residues. The germline CDR1 and CDR2 sequences are SEHNR and FQNEAQ (reference sequence). V dropped 4 bases and J dropped 0 bases, with 3 bases sitting between them. CDR3 bases: TGTGCCAGCAGCTCAACGAACACCGGGGAGCTGTTTTTT. The encoded protein is CASSSTNTGELFF.

This rearrangement joins TRBV30 to TRBJ1-4; D is possibly TRBD1 (6 bases). Deletions cut 3 bases from V and 7 bases from J, with 33 bases between. This CDR3 contains 20 residues. Per the germline V gene, CDR1 is GTSNPN and CDR2 is SVGIG (reference sequence). The chain's CDR3 is CAWSALASGGRVLLSEKLFF. For the CDR3, the DNA is TGTGCCTGGAGCGCTTTAGCATCGGGGGGGCGCGTTTTGTTGAGTGAAAAACTGTTTTTT. Full variable domain (rest looked up from reference TRBV30 and TRBJ1-4): SQTIHQWPATLVQPVGSPLSLECTVEGTSNPNLYWYRQAAGRGLQLLFYSVGIGQISSEVPQNLSASRPQDRQFILSSKKLLLSDSGFYLCAWSALASGGRVLLSEKLFFGSGTQLSVL.

This clone has more than one count but fewer than ten. The chain uses TRBV9 and TRBJ2-1; no clear D gene. Germline V CDR1 and CDR2: SGDLS, YYNGEE. This CDR3 is 15 amino acids long. Trimming shortened V by 3 bases and J by 1 base, and 11 bases separated the two germline ends. CDR3 nucleotides: TGTGCCAGCAGCGACGCTAGAGTATCCTACAATGAGCAGTTCTTC. Amino acids: CASSDARVSYNEQFF.